This TCR beta chain originates from a study of cytomegalovirus exposure and HLA in healthy donors. Trimming removed 4 bases at V and 0 bases at J, with 3 bases between. Germline V lookup: CDR1 SGHNT, CDR2 YYREEE (reference sequence). The CDR3 is made up of 12 amino acids. Researchers ran the PCR with 60 Vbeta and 13 Jbeta primers. TCRdb's table, derived via immunoSEQ multiplex PCR, lists solely in-frame clones and lacks some. The repertoire table contains 100,000 to 150,000 clones. This chain joins TRBV5-4 and TRBJ2-3; D is undetermined. The clonotype was recovered from a young man in good health and CMV-seronegative. The sample comprised PBMCs. CDR3 in DNA: TGTGCCAGCAGCACAAGCACAGATACGCAGTATTTT. It encodes CASSTSTDTQYF.